Below, one TCR beta chain is given with its context. What it binds is not known. The record originates from a study of OX40 agonist ivuxolimab in advanced cancers. Study information: Hepatocellular carcinoma, melanoma, renal cell or head and neck cancer affected the dose-escalation patients.

Profiling relied on immunoSEQ multiplex PCR, and the TCRdb table lists in-frame clones only, not all of them. The sample carries 50,000 to 55,000 clones, around 89% recorded once. This CDR3 spans 13 amino acids. With 9 bases clipped from V and 3 bases from J, the junction kept 8 bases outside the gene matches. The germline gives CDR1 MDHEN, CDR2 SYDVKM. Study-level findings and limits: Averaged across samples, CD8+ T cells carried more expanded clones than CD4+ did. Antigen specificity of clonally expanded peripheral T cells was not established. Both CD4+ and CD8+ T cell populations in blood had undergone clonal expansion by week 6 at 0.1 to 3.0 mg/kg.

This sequence originates from an adult with an advanced solid tumor such as melanoma, head and neck, liver or kidney cancer. Here the sequenced sample was CD4+ or CD8+ T cells sorted from blood, taken in a trial of the OX40 agonist ivuxolimab. The chain joins TRBV28 to TRBJ2-7, with 7 bases fitting TRBD1. Written as DNA, the CDR3 is TGTGCCAGTCAACAGGGGATTGACTACGAGCAGTACTTC. It specifies CASQQGIDYEQYF.